This T cell receptor beta chain was identified during a study of shared clonotypes between healthy human individuals. Libraries were prepared by immunoSEQ multiplex PCR; TCRdb keeps only in-frame clonotypes and omits some of them. The data show about 490,000 clones, with around 73% seen just once and around 12% held by the top ten. There are a few counts of this clone. This TCR derives from a woman aged 40 to 55 in good health. Some clones in this sample may be carry-over from other donors' samples. The source material was PBMCs.

CDR3 amino acids: CSASLTNTIYF. CDR3 coding DNA: TGCAGTGCTAGTTTGACAAACACCATATATTTT. V and J are TRBV20-1 and TRBJ1-3; D is ambiguous. The CDR3 contains 11 residues. Trimming shortened V by 3 bases and J by 6 bases, and 6 bases separated the two germline ends. Germline V lookup: CDR1 DFQATT, CDR2 SNEGSKA (reference sequence).